Shown below are 11 T cell receptor beta chains from a single sample sequenced in a study of blood T cell repertoires in COVID-19. Assay used: immunoSEQ multiplex PCR; TCRdb lists only in-frame clones, some missing. The sample consists of some 150,000 clones, around four fifths of them appearing once. The sequenced material came from peripheral blood. Receptors were obtained from a human donor in a cohort sampled during active COVID-19.

Only a few counts were recorded for this clone. The rearrangement links TRBV4-1 to TRBJ1-4; possibly TRBD1 for D (6 bases). Deletions cut 4 bases from V and 8 bases from J, with 23 bases between. Germline CDR1 MGHRA, CDR2 YSYEKL. This CDR3 is 17 amino acids long. CDR3 bases: TGCGCCAGCAGCCTAAAAGAGGTAGGGACACCGAGAGAAAAACTGTTTTTT. The encoded protein is CASSLKEVGTPREKLFF.

This chain uses TRBV2 with TRBJ1-5; TRBD1 agrees at 10 bases. The CDR3 is made up of 14 amino acids. The junction had 6 bases not matched to a gene; V was cut back by 6 bases and J by 7 bases. Germline V gene data show CDR1 as SNHLY and CDR2 as FYNNEI. The DNA for the CDR3 is TGTGCCAGCAGGGGTGGACAGGGGGGGCAGCCCCAGCATTTT. It specifies CASRGGQGGQPQHF.

The DNA of the CDR3 is TGTGCCAGCAGCCCTGGCGGGTTTAAAGAAAAACTGTTTTTT. Translation: CASSPGGFKEKLFF. The rearrangement joins TRBV7-9 to TRBJ1-4, with D unresolved. The CDR3 spans 14 residues. Per germline, CDR1 SEHNR and CDR2 FQNEAQ (reference sequence). V lost 5 bases to trimming and J lost 8 bases, with 15 bases between them. The whole variable domain, remainder taken from reference TRBV7-9 and TRBJ1-4, is DTGVSQNPRHKITKRGQNVTFRCDPISEHNRLYWYRQTLGQGPEFLTYFQNEAQLEKSRLLSDRFSAERPKGSFSTLEIQRTEQGDSAMYLCASSPGGFKEKLFFGSGTQLSVL.

This clone is a singleton in its sample. The gene calls are TRBV15 and TRBJ1-1; 7 nucleotides agree with TRBD1. This CDR3 region has 14 residues. Losses at the gene ends were 5 bases for V and 1 base for J; bases not matched to a gene: 4. Germline V lookup: CDR1 LNHNV, CDR2 YYDKDF (reference sequence). In DNA, the CDR3 is TGTGCCACCAGCCCCGCAGGGGGGAACACTGAAGCTTTCTTT. The encoded protein is CATSPAGGNTEAFF.

In regard to this clone: The junction does not match germline at one end; this may be a read error. DNA for the CDR3: TGTGCTAGCAGCTTAGTTGCGGCAGCTAACACCGGGGAGCTGTTTTTT. Encoded protein: CASSLVAAANTGELFF. V and J are TRBV7-7 and TRBJ2-2, with D unresolved. Germline CDR1 reads SSHAT; CDR2 reads FNYEAQ (reference sequence). The CDR3 runs 16 residues.

The CDR3 spells CATSDLPVSGDTDTQYF. The CDR3 DNA follows: TGTGCCACCAGTGATTTGCCTGTCTCGGGGGACACAGATACGCAGTATTTT. The chain couples TRBV24-1 to TRBJ2-3, with a tentative D call TRBD2 (6 bases). V lost 0 bases and J lost 2, with 14 bases in between. CDR3 length: 17 residues. Germline CDR1 and CDR2: KGHDR and SFDVKD.

The V call is TRBV2, the J call TRBJ2-1, with TRBD2 identical over 11 bases. Trimming took 9 bases from V and 7 from J; bases not matched to a gene: 5. Germline V lookup: CDR1 SNHLY, CDR2 FYNNEI. The length of the CDR3 is 13 residues. CDR3: CARRRTSGNEQFF. CDR3 DNA sequence: TGTGCCAGACGGAGGACTAGCGGGAATGAGCAGTTCTTC.

This chain uses TRBV7-8 with TRBJ1-2; 7 bases agree with TRBD1. The ends lost 2 bases at V and 0 bases at J; junction bases unmatched: 3. CDR1 SGHVS and CDR2 FQNEAQ come from the germline V gene. CDR3 length: 15 amino acids. The CDR3 is CASSLTQGPNYGYTF. The CDR3 DNA is TGTGCCAGCAGCTTAACACAGGGGCCTAACTATGGCTACACCTTC.

V and J are TRBV23-1 and TRBJ2-4, with D tentatively TRBD1 (5 bases). TRBV23-1 is noted as an ORF with a role that remains uncertain. This CDR3 is built from 18 residues. The ends were cut back, 0 bases at V and 3 bases at J, with 18 bases in the middle. The CDR3 loop reads CASSQSGGRDDLKNIQYF. Written as DNA, the CDR3 is TGCGCCAGCAGTCAATCCGGTGGCAGGGATGATCTCAAAAACATTCAGTACTTC.

The rearrangement uses TRBV10-3 and TRBJ2-7; possibly TRBD1 for D (5 bases). CDR1 and CDR2 (germline): ENHRY, SYGVKD. The V end was cut by 11 bases, the J end by 3 bases, with 20 bases between. The CDR3 spans 14 residues. For the CDR3, the DNA is TGTGCCTCGGGCTCGGACACACTTGGCTACGAGCAGTACGTC. Translated, it gives CASGSDTLGYEQYV.

The rearrangement links TRBV4-1 to TRBJ2-7; TRBD1 matches 8 bases. V was clipped by 4 bases and J by 3 bases; unmatched bases: 2. The CDR3 has 13 residues. Germline V gene sequence: CDR1 MGHRA, CDR2 YSYEKL. In nucleotides, the CDR3 is TGCGCCAGCAGCCCACAGGGGGGCTACGAGCAGTACTTC. Translating gives CASSPQGGYEQYF.